A selection of T cell receptor beta chains follows, all from one sample in a study of blood T cell repertoires in COVID-19. The protocol was immunoSEQ multiplex PCR, while the TCRdb copy is restricted to in-frame clones and leaves out a portion. The table lists 100,000 to 150,000 clones, about 86% of them singletons, with about 2.3% in the top ten. Input material: PBMCs or T cells enriched from blood (not recorded which). The receptors derive from a man aged 40-55 years with acute COVID-19. CDR3s include the opening cysteine and the closing phenylalanine or tryptophan. Fields, in order: V gene, D gene, CDR3 length, J gene, clone size, CDR3 DNA, CDR3 protein. D genes are given only for firm matches. Some rows mark clone size as missing; the rest say once, few, many or name a class of expanded clone.

TRBV13	TRBD2	17	TRBJ2-1	-	TGTGCCAGCAGCTTAGGAAACCCGGGACTAGCAGGAGGATGGCAGTTCTTC	CASSLGNPGLAGGWQFF
TRBV5-6	-	12	TRBJ2-4	-	TGTGCCAGCAGCTTGGGAGAAGCCCAACAGTACTTC	CASSLGEAQQYF
TRBV7-2	TRBD1	15	TRBJ1-4	once	TGTGCCAGCAGCTTAGCGACGGACAGGCGCGAGAAACTGTTTTTT	CASSLATDRREKLFF
TRBV4-1	TRBD1	15	TRBJ1-1	-	TGCGCCAGCAGCCAGTTGCACAGGGGGAACACTGAAGCTTTCTTT	CASSQLHRGNTEAFF
TRBV18	-	15	TRBJ2-7	-	TGTGCCAGCTCACCAATAGAACAGGCAACCTACGAGCAGTACTTC	CASSPIEQATYEQYF
TRBV29-1	-	13	TRBJ1-2	-	TGCAGCGTTTTAGAGACAGGCCACTATGGCTACACCTTC	CSVLETGHYGYTF
TRBV6-5	TRBD1	15	TRBJ2-5	once	TGTGCCAGCAGGACGGGACAGGGAAGCGGAGAGACCCAGTACTTC	CASRTGQGSGETQYF
TRBV12-3/TRBV12-4	-	13	TRBJ1-2	-	TGTGCCAGCAGTTTAGACAGAACCTATGGCTACACCTTC	CASSLDRTYGYTF
TRBV3-1/TRBV3-2	-	14	TRBJ1-2	-	TGTGCCAGCAGCCAAGAGGGGCAGAACTATGGCTACACCTTC	CASSQEGQNYGYTF
TRBV30	-	13	TRBJ2-5	-	TGTGCCTGGGCTTCTAGGATGAGGGAGACCCAGTACTTC	CAWASRMRETQYF
TRBV24-1	-	13	TRBJ1-3	-	TGTGCCACCAGTGATGGAGCTGGAAACACCATATATTTT	CATSDGAGNTIYF
TRBV7-2	TRBD2	17	TRBJ2-5	-	TGTGCCAGCAGCCTATTTGGACTAGCGGGGGGGGCTGAGACCCAGTACTTC	CASSLFGLAGGAETQYF
TRBV28	-	16	TRBJ1-5	-	TGTGCCAGCAGCACGGGGGTGGGTTATAGCAATCAGCCCCAGCATTTT	CASSTGVGYSNQPQHF
TRBV6-6	TRBD1	15	TRBJ1-4	-	TGTGCCAGCAGTAGACCCCAGGGGGCTGGCGAAAAACTGTTTTTT	CASSRPQGAGEKLFF
TRBV28	-	18	TRBJ2-6	-	TGTGCCAGCAGTTTCCCCTCGGACAGCCTGTCGCGGGCCAACGTCCTGACTTTC	CASSFPSDSLSRANVLTF
TRBV6-5	TRBD1	14	TRBJ1-5	-	TGTGCCAGCAGTTACGACAGGGGAGGGGAGCCCCAGCATTTT	CASSYDRGGEPQHF
TRBV24-1	TRBD2	13	TRBJ2-1	once	TGTGCCACCAGTGATTACGGGAGGGATGAGCAGTTCTTC	CATSDYGRDEQFF
TRBV7-9	TRBD1	13	TRBJ1-4	-	TGTGCCAGCAGCCCGACAGGGGCTGAAAAACTGTTTTTT	CASSPTGAEKLFF
TRBV12-3/TRBV12-4	TRBD1	13	TRBJ2-5	-	TGTGCCAGCAGGACACAGGGGAAGGAGACCCAGTACTTC	CASRTQGKETQYF
TRBV30	TRBD2	13	TRBJ2-1	-	TGTGCCTGGAGTCCTCGGACTAGCCGCGAGCAGTTCTTC	CAWSPRTSREQFF
TRBV5-5	TRBD2	16	TRBJ2-3	-	TGTGCCAGCAGCTTGGAGCGGGGGGGCCTGGGAGATACGCAGTATTTT	CASSLERGGLGDTQYF
TRBV10-3	-	13	TRBJ2-1	-	TGTGCCATCTCCGCCAGCTCCTACAATGAGCAGTTCTTC	CAISASSYNEQFF
TRBV6-1	-	12	TRBJ1-5	-	TGTGCCAGCAGTGACCGGTTTGGGCCCCAGCATTTT	CASSDRFGPQHF
TRBV7-2	-	13	TRBJ2-5	-	TGTGCCAGCAGCTTCGCGCAGGGAGAGACCCAGTACTTC	CASSFAQGETQYF
TRBV2	-	14	TRBJ2-1	-	TGTGCCAGCAGTGACGACAGGTGGTCCAAAGAGCAGTTCTTC	CASSDDRWSKEQFF
TRBV10-3	TRBD1	15	TRBJ2-7	-	TGTGCCATCAGTGGAGGGACAGGGGCCTCTCTGGAGCAGTACTTC	CAISGGTGASLEQYF
TRBV6-6	TRBD2	17	TRBJ2-2	once	TGTGCCAGCAGTCGACTAGCGGGGACCGCGAACACCGGGGAGCTGTTTTTT	CASSRLAGTANTGELFF
TRBV3-1/TRBV3-2	-	15	TRBJ2-7	-	TGTGCCAGCAGCTTTGAGGGGGGGTCGAGGTACGAGCAGTACTTC	CASSFEGGSRYEQYF
TRBV11-2	TRBD1	14	TRBJ1-2	-	TGTGCCAGCAGCTCGGGACAGGGGGCGCCTGGCTACACCTTC	CASSSGQGAPGYTF
TRBV5-6	TRBD2	16	TRBJ2-2	-	TGTGCCAGCAGCTCCCCGACTAGCGAGAACACCGGGGAGCTGTTTTTT	CASSSPTSENTGELFF
TRBV18	-	15	TRBJ2-7	-	TGTGCCAGCTCACCACTCGCACAGGGCACGAACGAGCAGTACTTC	CASSPLAQGTNEQYF
TRBV6-4	TRBD1	14	TRBJ2-2	-	TGTGCCAGCAAGACAGGGGGCGACACCGGGGAGCTGTTTTTT	CASKTGGDTGELFF
TRBV18	-	15	TRBJ1-5	-	TGTGCCAGCTCACCGAGTCTATCTAGCAATCAGCCCCAGCATTTT	CASSPSLSSNQPQHF
TRBV5-1	-	14	TRBJ1-3	few	TGCGCCAGCAGCCAGGACAGTCGGGTGGACACCATATATTTT	CASSQDSRVDTIYF
TRBV9	-	15	TRBJ2-7	-	TGTGCCAGCAGCGTATTTGGCAGGGCCATCGACGAGCAGTACTTC	CASSVFGRAIDEQYF
TRBV6-5	TRBD1	13	TRBJ2-1	-	TGTGCCAGCGACGGGACAGGGGGGAATGAGCAGTTCTTC	CASDGTGGNEQFF
TRBV19	-	14	TRBJ2-3	-	TGTGCCAGTAGGAGTGGGGGGAGCACAGATACGCAGTATTTT	CASRSGGSTDTQYF
TRBV19	-	15	TRBJ1-5	-	TGTGCCAGTAGTATTTTCGGGACACAATATCAGCCCCAGCATTTT	CASSIFGTQYQPQHF
TRBV9	-	13	TRBJ2-1	-	TGTGCCAGCAGCGTGGGGCCGGACAATGAGCAGTTCTTC	CASSVGPDNEQFF
TRBV19	TRBD2	14	TRBJ2-1	-	TGTGCCAGTAGTTCGGGACTAGCCTCAAGTGAGCAGTTCTTC	CASSSGLASSEQFF
TRBV3-1/TRBV3-2	TRBD1	16	TRBJ2-3	-	TGTGCCAGCAGCCAAGATTGGGCAGGGGGCCCAGATACGCAGTATTTT	CASSQDWAGGPDTQYF
TRBV18	-	14	TRBJ2-7	-	TGTGCCAGCTCACCATCAGGGGCATCCTACGAGCAGTACTTC	CASSPSGASYEQYF
TRBV12-3/TRBV12-4	-	12	TRBJ1-1	-	TGTGCCAGCAGTTTCGTGGCCACTGAAGCTTTCTTT	CASSFVATEAFF
TRBV6-4	-	12	TRBJ1-2	many	TGTGCCAGCAGCCAGGGTAACTATGGCTACACCTTC	CASSQGNYGYTF
TRBV10-2	-	16	TRBJ2-7	-	TGCGCCAGCCAAACCGAATGGACAGGGAGGGCCTACGAGCAGTACTTC	CASQTEWTGRAYEQYF
TRBV6-1	TRBD1	16	TRBJ1-1	-	TGTGCCAGCAGTGAAGCTGGACAGGGGCTGAACACTGAAGCTTTCTTT	CASSEAGQGLNTEAFF
TRBV18	-	14	TRBJ1-4	-	TGTGCCAGCTCACCACCAGGAGGTAGTGGGTTTCTGTTTTTT	CASSPPGGSGFLFF
TRBV7-2	-	16	TRBJ2-5	-	TGTGCCAGCAGCTTAGTCGGGGGTAACGCCCAAGAGACCCAGTACTTC	CASSLVGGNAQETQYF
TRBV11-2	-	14	TRBJ1-3	-	TGTGCCAGCAGCTTATCCCTCCGGGGAAACACCATATATTTT	CASSLSLRGNTIYF
TRBV3-1/TRBV3-2	TRBD1	15	TRBJ2-1	-	TGTGCCAGCAGCCAACCGGGACAGGGCGGCAATGAGCAGTTCTTC	CASSQPGQGGNEQFF